These 26 T cell receptor beta chains were sequenced from one sample in a study of CD4 T cells in relation to SARS-CoV-2 and coronaviruses. No antigens are known for them. TCRdb keeps only in-frame clones here, not all; method: immunoSEQ multiplex PCR. The sample consists of 43,000 or so clones, around 79% of them appearing once. The material sequenced was naive CD4+ T cells from PBMCs, cultured in vitro. Subset indicated: naive CD4+ T cells isolated by negative enrichment. These receptors were obtained from an adult with COVID-19.

The rearrangement joins TRBV5-1 to TRBJ2-2, with 12 bases identical to TRBD2. This CDR3 spans 16 amino acids. The trim removed 3 bases at V and 6 bases at J, leaving 6 bases unmatched. Germline V CDR1 and CDR2: SGHRS, YFSETQ. CDR3 in amino acids: CASSYLAGGPSGELFF. The CDR3 coding sequence is TGCGCCAGCAGCTACCTAGCGGGAGGGCCTTCCGGGGAGCTGTTTTTT. The full variable domain, its missing parts supplied by reference TRBV5-1 and TRBJ2-2, is KAGVTQTPRYLIKTRGQQVTLSCSPISGHRSVSWYQQTPGQGLQFLFEYFSETQRNKGNFPGRFSGRQFSNSRSEMNVSTLELGDSALYLCASSYLAGGPSGELFFGEGSRLTVL.

J is TRBJ1-1 and V is TRBV14; no firm D call. Looked up from germline, CDR1 is SGHDN and CDR2 is FVKESK. This CDR3 contains 15 residues. V was shortened by 3 bases and J by 1 base, with 12 bases between the two germline ends. CDR3 DNA sequence: TGTGCCAGCAGCCATTTCGACGGGAGGAACACTGAAGCTTTCTTT. It is translated as CASSHFDGRNTEAFF.

This clone occurred once. This chain joins TRBV7-8 and TRBJ2-7, with 8 bases matching TRBD2. Germline lookup yields CDR1 SGHVS and CDR2 FQNEAQ. This CDR3 is built from 14 residues. V was pared by 7 bases and J by 3 bases, with 8 bases of the junction left unmatched. CDR3 sequence reads: CASTPGGTNYEQYF. CDR3 in DNA: TGTGCCAGCACACCGGGGGGGACGAACTACGAGCAGTACTTC.

This clone was picked up a small number of times. This chain joins TRBV10-3 and TRBJ1-1; D remains ambiguous. V was trimmed by 5 bases and J by 1 base, leaving 11 bases between them. This CDR3 region has 14 residues. The germline V gene has CDR1 ENHRY and CDR2 SYGVKD. The CDR3 DNA reads as TGTGCCATCAGTATCGGATCTGGGAACACTGAAGCTTTCTTT. Its translation: CAISIGSGNTEAFF.

This clone was seen a handful of times. J is TRBJ2-7 and V is TRBV7-9; no clear D gene. The CDR3 has 12 residues. Trimming cost V 4 bases and J 1 base, with 5 bases left between them. Germline V gene lookup returns CDR1 SEHNR and CDR2 FQNEAQ (reference sequence). Here the CDR3 DNA reads TGTGCCAGCAGCTGGAGTTCCTACGAGCAGTACTTC. Translated: CASSWSSYEQYF. The full variable domain, completed using reference TRBV7-9 and TRBJ2-7, is DTGVSQNPRHKITKRGQNVTFRCDPISEHNRLYWYRQTLGQGPEFLTYFQNEAQLEKSRLLSDRFSAERPKGSFSTLEIQRTEQGDSAMYLCASSWSSYEQYFGPGTRLTVT.

V is TRBV20-1 and J is TRBJ1-2; the D gene is possibly TRBD1 (5 bases). The CDR3 loop spans 12 amino acids. Trimming shortened V by 3 bases and J by 2 bases, and 7 bases separated the two germline ends. The germline gives CDR1 DFQATT, CDR2 SNEGSKA (reference sequence). CDR3 sequence reads: CSASEGNYGYTF. As DNA, the CDR3 is TGCAGTGCTAGTGAGGGGAACTATGGCTACACCTTC.

The CDR3: CASSQDFGPAHNEKLFF. The CDR3 nucleotides read TGCGCCAGCAGCCAAGATTTCGGCCCTGCCCACAATGAAAAACTGTTTTTT. The rearrangement uses TRBV4-3 and TRBJ1-4; D ambiguous. Germline V CDR1 and CDR2: LGHNA, YSLEER. CDR3 length: 17 residues. Trimming removed 0 bases from V and 5 bases from J, with 16 bases in between.

The chain's CDR3 is CASSQVVAGGPLMGEQYF. The CDR3 DNA is TGTGCCAGCAGCCAAGTAGTAGCGGGAGGCCCCCTTATGGGCGAGCAGTACTTC. This sequence joins TRBV3-1 (or the pseudogene TRBV3-2) and TRBJ2-7; 10 bases match TRBD2. The CDR3 runs 18 residues. Looked up from germline, CDR1 is LGHDT and CDR2 is YNNKEL (reference sequence). J lost 6 bases, V lost 1 base, and 15 bases had no gene match.

This clone was seen a few times. The chain combines TRBV4-2 with TRBJ1-5, with TRBD1 as a possible D gene (6 bases). There are 16 residues in the CDR3. With 5 bases removed from V and 0 bases from J, the gap between germline ends came to 14 bases. Germline CDR1 LGHNA, CDR2 YNFKEQ. CDR3 sequence (DNA): TGTGCCAGCAGCGCAACAGGGTATGATAGCAATCAGCCCCAGCATTTT. Translation: CASSATGYDSNQPQHF.

The rearrangement joins TRBV5-4 to TRBJ2-1; 11 bases line up with TRBD2. Germline CDR1 reads SGHNT; CDR2 reads YYREEE (reference sequence). Germline trimming cut 5 bases from V and 6 bases from J; bases unmatched to any gene: 19. The CDR3 contains 19 residues. CDR3 sequence (DNA): TGTGCCAGCAGTTCAGGACTAGCGGGCATCCGACAGGGGGTCAATGAGCAGTTCTTC. Residues: CASSSGLAGIRQGVNEQFF.

The chain is built from TRBV9 and TRBJ1-1, with 7 bases that match TRBD1. The ends lost 5 bases at V and 1 base at J; junction bases unmatched: 5. This CDR3 spans 14 amino acids. Germline loops: CDR1 SGDLS, CDR2 YYNGEE. CDR3 sequence reads: CASSGGTANTEAFF. The CDR3 region has the DNA TGTGCCAGCAGTGGAGGGACAGCGAACACTGAAGCTTTCTTT.

The V and J genes are TRBV10-3 and TRBJ1-6; D remains unclear. CDR3 size: 16 residues. The germline gives CDR1 ENHRY, CDR2 SYGVKD. Deletions cut 2 bases from V and 1 base from J, with 9 bases between. CDR3 sequence reads: CAISEAVSSYNSPLHF. The CDR3 nucleotides read TGTGCCATCAGTGAGGCAGTCAGTTCCTATAATTCACCCCTCCACTTT.

The chain has TRBV19 and TRBJ2-6; 10 nucleotides match TRBD2. Germline loops: CDR1 LNHDA, CDR2 SQIVND (reference sequence). This CDR3 is built from 18 residues. The ends lost 1 base at V and 0 bases at J; junction bases unmatched: 3. CDR3 region: CASSIVAGGYSGANVLTF. CDR3 in DNA: TGTGCCAGTAGTATAGTAGCGGGGGGATACTCTGGGGCCAACGTCCTGACTTTC.

This chain uses TRBV3-1 (or the pseudogene TRBV3-2) with TRBJ2-2; TRBD1 agrees at 7 bases. Germline V gene lookup returns CDR1 LGHDT and CDR2 YNNKEL (reference sequence). The trim removed 4 bases at V and 2 bases at J, leaving 7 bases unmatched. The CDR3 spans 16 residues. CDR3 DNA: TGTGCCAGCAGCCCAAGGGGGCTAGGTAACACCGGGGAGCTGTTTTTT. Protein: CASSPRGLGNTGELFF.

V is TRBV5-1 and J is TRBJ2-3; perhaps TRBD1 as D (6 bases). Trimming left V 0 bases short and J 4 bases short, with 12 bases between. CDR1 and CDR2 (germline): SGHRS, YFSETQ. CDR3 length equals 15 residues. As DNA, the CDR3 is TGCGCCAGCAGCTTGGATGGGGGCAGGGCAGATACGCAGTATTTT. Protein product: CASSLDGGRADTQYF.

J is TRBJ1-1 and V is TRBV5-1; D is possibly TRBD1 (5 bases). This CDR3 region has 15 residues. V was shortened by 4 bases and J by 0 bases, with 13 bases between the two germline ends. Germline loops: CDR1 SGHRS, CDR2 YFSETQ. The CDR3 coding sequence is TGCGCCAGCAGCCCCCTGGCAGGGATGAACACTGAAGCTTTCTTT. Translation gives CASSPLAGMNTEAFF. The whole variable domain, filled in from reference TRBV5-1 and TRBJ1-1, reads KAGVTQTPRYLIKTRGQQVTLSCSPISGHRSVSWYQQTPGQGLQFLFEYFSETQRNKGNFPGRFSGRQFSNSRSEMNVSTLELGDSALYLCASSPLAGMNTEAFFGQGTRLTVV.

The V gene is TRBV11-1, the J gene TRBJ2-1; 7 nucleotides match TRBD2. V gave up 5 bases and J gave up 7 bases; unmatched junction bases: 2. This CDR3 has 12 amino acids. Looked up from germline, CDR1 is SGHAT and CDR2 is FQDESV (reference sequence). The chain's CDR3 is CASSRDYNEQFF. Here the CDR3 DNA reads TGTGCCAGCAGCCGGGACTATAATGAGCAGTTCTTC.

The J gene is TRBJ2-5, the V gene TRBV18; the D gene is possibly TRBD1 (6 bases). The germline gives CDR1 KGHSH, CDR2 LQKENI. Trimming removed 6 bases at V and 3 bases at J, with 11 bases between. CDR3 length: 13 amino acids. As DNA, the CDR3 is TGTGCCAGCTCCAAGGACAGAAAAGAGACCCAGTACTTC. This sequence encodes CASSKDRKETQYF.

The rearrangement uses TRBV7-9 and TRBJ2-7, with D possibly being TRBD2 (7 bases). The CDR3 consists of 15 residues. The ends were cut back, 7 bases at V and 3 bases at J, with 19 bases in the middle. The germline CDR1 and CDR2 sequences are SEHNR and FQNEAQ (reference sequence). The CDR3 region has the DNA TGTGCCAGCACCGTGAGGGGGGGAAGGAACTACGAGCAGTACTTC. Its protein product is CASTVRGGRNYEQYF. Combining the CDR3 with reference TRBV7-9 and TRBJ2-7 gives the whole variable domain DTGVSQNPRHKITKRGQNVTFRCDPISEHNRLYWYRQTLGQGPEFLTYFQNEAQLEKSRLLSDRFSAERPKGSFSTLEIQRTEQGDSAMYLCASTVRGGRNYEQYFGPGTRLTVT.

This clone was detected only a few times. This chain joins TRBV4-3 and TRBJ1-4; D call uncertain. The CDR3 is made up of 13 amino acids. Per the germline V gene, CDR1 is LGHNA and CDR2 is YSLEER. Trimming cost V 3 bases and J 8 bases, with 10 bases left between them. In DNA form, the CDR3 reads TGCGCCAGCAGCCAGCAGGAGGGAGAAAAACTGTTTTTT. Translated: CASSQQEGEKLFF.

This rearrangement joins TRBV11-2 to TRBJ2-7; 8 bases line up with TRBD1. The ends lost 8 bases at V and 1 base at J; junction bases unmatched: 4. The germline V gene has CDR1 SGHAT and CDR2 FQNNGV. This CDR3 is built from 13 residues. The CDR3 DNA sequence: TGTGCCAGCGACAGGGGACCTTCCTACGAGCAGTACTTC. Its translation: CASDRGPSYEQYF.

The chain uses TRBV12-3 or TRBV12-4 and TRBJ2-7; 8 nucleotides align to TRBD1. The J segment lost 7 bases and the V segment lost 6 bases, leaving 2 bases of the junction unmatched. The CDR3 has 11 residues. The CDR3 is CASSNRGEQYF. The CDR3 region has the DNA TGTGCCAGCAGCAACAGGGGGGAGCAGTACTTC.

V usage is TRBV28 and J usage is TRBJ2-7; TRBD1 matches at 7 bases. Germline-derived CDR1 and CDR2 are MDHEN and SYDVKM. The J segment lost 3 bases and the V segment lost 0 bases, leaving 14 bases of the junction unmatched. The CDR3 length is 18 residues. CDR3 sequence reads: CASSLWGQLRRLGYEQYF. The CDR3 DNA is TGTGCCAGCAGTTTATGGGGACAGCTTAGGAGATTGGGCTACGAGCAGTACTTC.

This clone came up a few times. The chain joins TRBV4-2 to TRBJ2-2, with D perhaps given as TRBD1 or TRBD2 (5 bases each). Trimming removed 4 bases at V and 6 bases at J, with 15 bases between. The germline CDR1 and CDR2 sequences are LGHNA and YNFKEQ. CDR3 size: 15 residues. DNA for the CDR3: TGTGCCAGCAGCCCGACGGGACGTTTGGCCGGGGAGCTGTTTTTT. This translates into CASSPTGRLAGELFF.

This chain uses TRBV19 with TRBJ1-3; no reliable D call. The V end lost 7 bases, the J end lost 0 bases, and 16 bases lay between the germline ends. Germline-derived CDR1 and CDR2 are LNHDA and SQIVND (reference sequence). This CDR3 spans 16 amino acids. The CDR3 is CASTLRRGSSGNTIYF. The DNA of the CDR3 is TGTGCCAGTACCCTGAGACGAGGTTCCTCTGGAAACACCATATATTTT.

The chain employs TRBV11-2 and TRBJ1-5; D is possibly TRBD1 (5 bases). V shed 5 bases and J shed 1 base, with 9 bases lying between them. Germline assignment: CDR1 SGHAT and CDR2 FQNNGV. This CDR3 comprises 14 residues. CDR3 in DNA: TGTGCCAGCAGCGGGGGACTAAGCAATCAGCCCCAGCATTTT. Encoded protein: CASSGGLSNQPQHF.